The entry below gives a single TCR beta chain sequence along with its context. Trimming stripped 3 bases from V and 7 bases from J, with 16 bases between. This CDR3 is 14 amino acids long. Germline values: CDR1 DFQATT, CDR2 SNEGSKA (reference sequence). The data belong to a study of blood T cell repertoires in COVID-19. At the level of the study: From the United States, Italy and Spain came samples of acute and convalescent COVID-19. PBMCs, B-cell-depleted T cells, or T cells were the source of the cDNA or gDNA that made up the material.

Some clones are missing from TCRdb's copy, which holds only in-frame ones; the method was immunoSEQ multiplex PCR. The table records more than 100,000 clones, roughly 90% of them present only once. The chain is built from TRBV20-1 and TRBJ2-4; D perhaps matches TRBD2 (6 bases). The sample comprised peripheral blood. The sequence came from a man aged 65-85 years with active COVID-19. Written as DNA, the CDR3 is TGCAGTGCTAGTGGGCGGGCGGAGGGGAACATTCAGTACTTC. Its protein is CSASGRAEGNIQYF.